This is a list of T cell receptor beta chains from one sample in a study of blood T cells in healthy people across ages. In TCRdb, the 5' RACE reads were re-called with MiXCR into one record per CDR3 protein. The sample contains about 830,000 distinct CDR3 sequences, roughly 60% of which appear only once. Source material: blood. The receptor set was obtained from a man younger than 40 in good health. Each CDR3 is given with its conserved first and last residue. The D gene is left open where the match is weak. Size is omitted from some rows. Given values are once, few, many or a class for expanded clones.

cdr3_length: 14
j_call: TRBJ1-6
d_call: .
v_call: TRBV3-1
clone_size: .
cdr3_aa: CASSQGTLSSPLHF
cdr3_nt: TGTGCCAGCAGCCAAGGCACGCTAAGTTCACCCCTCCACTTT

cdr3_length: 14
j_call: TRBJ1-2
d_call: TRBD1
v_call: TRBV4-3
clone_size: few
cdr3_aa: CASSDGTGGWGYTF
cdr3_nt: TGCGCCAGCAGCGACGGGACAGGAGGGTGGGGCTACACCTTC

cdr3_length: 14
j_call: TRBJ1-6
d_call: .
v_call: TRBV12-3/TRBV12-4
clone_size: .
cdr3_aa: CASSSRTVNSPLHF
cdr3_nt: TGTGCCAGCAGTTCACGGACTGTTAATTCACCCCTCCACTTT

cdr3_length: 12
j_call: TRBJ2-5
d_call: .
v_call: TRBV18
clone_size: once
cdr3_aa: CASSPLGQTQYF
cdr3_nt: TGTGCCAGCTCACCACTAGGGCAGACCCAGTACTTC

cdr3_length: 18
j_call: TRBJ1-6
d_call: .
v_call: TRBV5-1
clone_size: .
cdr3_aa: CASSLVGVSSSYNSPLHF
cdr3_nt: TGCGCCAGCAGCTTGGTTGGGGTCTCGAGCTCCTATAATTCACCCCTCCACTTT

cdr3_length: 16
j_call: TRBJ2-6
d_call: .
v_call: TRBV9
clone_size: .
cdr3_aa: CASKGVSVAGANVLTF
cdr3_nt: TGTGCCAGCAAAGGGGTATCGGTGGCAGGGGCCAACGTCCTGACTTTC

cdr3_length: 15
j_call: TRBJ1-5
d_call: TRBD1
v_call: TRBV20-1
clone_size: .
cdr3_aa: CSAVGTGNSNQPQHF
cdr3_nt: TGCAGTGCCGTGGGGACAGGGAATAGCAATCAGCCCCAGCATTTT

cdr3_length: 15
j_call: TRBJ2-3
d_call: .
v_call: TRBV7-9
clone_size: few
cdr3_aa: CASARGGQSTDTQYF
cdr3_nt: TGTGCCAGCGCCCGGGGAGGACAGAGCACAGATACGCAGTATTTT

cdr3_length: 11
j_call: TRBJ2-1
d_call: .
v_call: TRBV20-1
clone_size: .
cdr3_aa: CSARDIHEQFF
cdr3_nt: TGCAGTGCTAGGGACATCCATGAGCAGTTCTTC

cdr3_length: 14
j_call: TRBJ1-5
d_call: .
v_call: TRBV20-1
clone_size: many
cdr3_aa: CSASRTGGNQPQHF
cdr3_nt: TGCAGTGCTAGTCGGACGGGAGGTAATCAGCCCCAGCATTTT

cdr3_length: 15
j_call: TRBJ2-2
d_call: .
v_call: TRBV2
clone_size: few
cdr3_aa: CASSEGTVNTGELFF
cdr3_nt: TGTGCCAGCTCGGAGGGAACCGTGAACACCGGGGAGCTGTTTTTT

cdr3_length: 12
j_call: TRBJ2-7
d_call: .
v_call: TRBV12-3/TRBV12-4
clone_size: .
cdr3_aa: CASSSGEWEQYF
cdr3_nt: TGTGCCAGCAGTTCCGGAGAGTGGGAGCAGTACTTC

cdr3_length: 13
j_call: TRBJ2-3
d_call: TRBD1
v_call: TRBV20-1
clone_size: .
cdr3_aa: CSVDRPSTDTQYF
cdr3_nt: TGCAGTGTGGACAGGCCTAGCACAGATACGCAGTATTTT

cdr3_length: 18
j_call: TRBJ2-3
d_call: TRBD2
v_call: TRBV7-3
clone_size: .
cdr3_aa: CASSLGGRSGGATDTQYF
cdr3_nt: TGTGCCAGCAGCTTAGGGGGTCGGAGCGGGGGGGCCACAGATACGCAGTATTTT

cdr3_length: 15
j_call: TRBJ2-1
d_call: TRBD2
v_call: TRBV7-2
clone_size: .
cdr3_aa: CASSRTSGVANEQFF
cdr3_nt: TGTGCCAGCAGTCGGACTAGCGGGGTGGCCAATGAGCAGTTCTTC

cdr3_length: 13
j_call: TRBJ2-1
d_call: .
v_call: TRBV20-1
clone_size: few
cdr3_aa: CSARVGGYNEQFF
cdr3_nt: TGCAGTGCTAGAGTGGGCGGCTACAATGAGCAGTTCTTC

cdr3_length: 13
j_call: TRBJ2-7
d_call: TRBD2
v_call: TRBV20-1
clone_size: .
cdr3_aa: CSALAGDLYEQYF
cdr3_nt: TGCAGTGCCTTAGCGGGGGATCTCTACGAGCAGTACTTC

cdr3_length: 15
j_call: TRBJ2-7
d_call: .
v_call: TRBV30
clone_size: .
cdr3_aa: CAWRPGGAGSYEQYF
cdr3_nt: TGTGCCTGGAGGCCCGGGGGCGCGGGATCCTACGAGCAGTACTTC

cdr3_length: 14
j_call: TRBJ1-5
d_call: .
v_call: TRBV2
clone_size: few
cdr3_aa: CASSGQSRNQPQHF
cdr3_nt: TGTGCCAGCAGTGGACAGTCTCGCAATCAGCCCCAGCATTTT

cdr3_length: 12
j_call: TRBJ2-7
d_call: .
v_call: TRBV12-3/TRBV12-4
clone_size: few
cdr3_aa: CASIDEPYEQYF
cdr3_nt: TGTGCCAGCATAGACGAGCCTTACGAGCAGTACTTC

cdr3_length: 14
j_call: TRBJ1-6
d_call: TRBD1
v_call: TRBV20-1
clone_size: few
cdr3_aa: CSARGQGVGSPLHF
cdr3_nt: TGCAGTGCTAGGGGACAGGGGGTGGGATCACCCCTCCACTTT

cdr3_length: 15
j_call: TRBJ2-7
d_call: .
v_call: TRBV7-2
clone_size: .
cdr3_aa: CASSGRSKGPYEQYF
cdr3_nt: TGTGCCAGCAGCGGGAGGTCCAAAGGGCCCTACGAGCAGTACTTC

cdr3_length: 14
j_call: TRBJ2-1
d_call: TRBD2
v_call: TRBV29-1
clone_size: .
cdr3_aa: CSVTSGGIYNEQFF
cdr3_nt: TGCAGCGTTACTAGCGGGGGCATCTACAATGAGCAGTTCTTC

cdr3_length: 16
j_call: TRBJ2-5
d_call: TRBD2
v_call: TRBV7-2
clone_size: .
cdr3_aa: CASSLGSSGPQETQYF
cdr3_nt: TGTGCCAGCAGCTTAGGATCTAGCGGACCCCAAGAGACCCAGTACTTC

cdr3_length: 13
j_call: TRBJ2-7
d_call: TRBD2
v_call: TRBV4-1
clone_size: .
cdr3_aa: CARSGLASHEQYF
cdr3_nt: TGCGCCAGATCGGGACTAGCCAGCCACGAGCAGTACTTC

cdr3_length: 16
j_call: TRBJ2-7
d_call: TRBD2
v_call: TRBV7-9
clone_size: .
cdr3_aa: CASSSIAGYDSYEQYF
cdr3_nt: TGTGCCAGCAGCTCAATAGCGGGGTACGACTCCTACGAGCAGTACTTC

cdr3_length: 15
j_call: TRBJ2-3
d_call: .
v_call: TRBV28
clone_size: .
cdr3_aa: CASSSDGTSTDTQYF
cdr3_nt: TGTGCCAGCAGTTCGGACGGAACTAGCACAGATACGCAGTATTTT

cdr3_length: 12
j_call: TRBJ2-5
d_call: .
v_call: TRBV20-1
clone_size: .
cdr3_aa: CSAQGQQETQYF
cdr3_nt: TGCAGTGCCCAGGGACAACAAGAGACCCAGTACTTC

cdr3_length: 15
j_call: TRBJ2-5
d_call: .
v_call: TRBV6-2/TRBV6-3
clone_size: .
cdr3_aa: CASSPDRTNPGEQYF
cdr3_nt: TGTGCCAGCAGCCCTGACCGGACAAATCCGGGTGAGCAGTACTTC

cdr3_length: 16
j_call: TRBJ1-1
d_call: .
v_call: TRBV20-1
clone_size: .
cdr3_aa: CSARDHTGIVGTEAFF
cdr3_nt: TGCAGTGCTAGAGATCACACAGGGATTGTGGGGACTGAAGCTTTCTTT

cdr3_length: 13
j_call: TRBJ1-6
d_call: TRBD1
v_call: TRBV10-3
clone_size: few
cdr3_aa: CAITDRENSPLHF
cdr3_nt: TGTGCCATCACAGACAGGGAAAATTCACCCCTCCACTTT

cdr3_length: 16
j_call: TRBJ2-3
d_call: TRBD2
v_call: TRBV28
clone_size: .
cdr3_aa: CASSLSSGELWGTQYF
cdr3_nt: TGTGCCAGCAGTTTGAGTAGCGGGGAATTGTGGGGTACGCAGTATTTT

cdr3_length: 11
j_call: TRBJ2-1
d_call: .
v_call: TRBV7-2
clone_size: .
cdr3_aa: CASSTGQKSFF
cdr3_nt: TGTGCCAGCAGCACCGGACAGAAATCCTTCTTC

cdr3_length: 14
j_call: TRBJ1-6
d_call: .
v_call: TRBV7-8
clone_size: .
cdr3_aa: CASLPGNHNSPLHF
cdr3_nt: TGTGCCAGCCTTCCGGGCAATCATAATTCACCCCTCCACTTT

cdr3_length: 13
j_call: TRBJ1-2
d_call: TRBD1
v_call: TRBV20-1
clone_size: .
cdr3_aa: CSATDRRTDGYTF
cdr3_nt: TGCAGTGCGACGGACAGGCGAACAGATGGCTACACCTTC

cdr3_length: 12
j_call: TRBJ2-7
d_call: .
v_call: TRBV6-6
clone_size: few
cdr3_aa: CASSYEGNEQYF
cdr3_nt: TGTGCCAGCAGTTACGAAGGGAACGAGCAGTACTTC

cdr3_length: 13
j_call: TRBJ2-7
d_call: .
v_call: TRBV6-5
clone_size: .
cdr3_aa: CASRQNHYTEQYF
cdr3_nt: TGTGCCAGCAGACAGAATCACTACACGGAGCAGTACTTC

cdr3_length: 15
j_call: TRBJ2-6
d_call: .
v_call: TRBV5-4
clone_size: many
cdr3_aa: CASSLAVSGANVLTF
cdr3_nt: TGTGCCAGCAGCTTGGCTGTTTCTGGGGCCAACGTCCTGACTTTC

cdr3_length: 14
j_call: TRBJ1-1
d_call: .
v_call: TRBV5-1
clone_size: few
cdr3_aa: CASTREGPRTEAFF
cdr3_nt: TGCGCCAGCACCCGAGAGGGGCCAAGAACTGAAGCTTTCTTT

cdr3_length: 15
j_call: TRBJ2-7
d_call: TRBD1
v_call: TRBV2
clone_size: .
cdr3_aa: CASRAGTGGYHEQYF
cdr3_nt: TGTGCTAGCAGAGCCGGGACAGGGGGCTACCACGAGCAGTACTTC

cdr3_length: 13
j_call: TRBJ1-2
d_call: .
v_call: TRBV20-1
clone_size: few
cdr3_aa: CSARVGRVGGYTF
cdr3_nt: TGCAGTGCTAGAGTTGGCAGGGTGGGTGGCTACACCTTC

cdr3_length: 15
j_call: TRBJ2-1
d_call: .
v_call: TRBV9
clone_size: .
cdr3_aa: CASSYRSSSYNEQFF
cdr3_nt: TGTGCCAGCAGCTATCGGAGTTCCTCCTACAATGAGCAGTTCTTC

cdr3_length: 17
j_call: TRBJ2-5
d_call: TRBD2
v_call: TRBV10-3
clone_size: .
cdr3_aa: CAISEMFSGGSGETQYF
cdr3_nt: TGTGCCATCAGTGAGATGTTTTCCGGGGGGTCGGGAGAGACCCAGTACTTC

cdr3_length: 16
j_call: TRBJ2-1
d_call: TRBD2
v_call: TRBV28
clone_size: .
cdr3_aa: CASSLGGTSSYNEQFF
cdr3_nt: TGTGCCAGCAGTTTAGGTGGGACTAGCTCCTACAATGAGCAGTTCTTC